The clone carrying this T cell receptor (beta chain) was observed many times. The record originates from a study of Graves' ophthalmopathy and Graves' hyperthyroidism. The CDR3 consists of 17 residues. Germline CDR1 is SGDLS and CDR2 is YYNGEE. The junction had 8 bases not matched to a gene; V was cut back by 2 bases and J by 1 base. Using RNA transcripts, the TCR beta CDR3 regions were amplified. HTBI-primed RT-PCR formed the first round, and a multiplex PCR formed the second. TCRdb ran MiXCR on the multiplex PCR reads and lists one entry per CDR3 protein. Of around 340,000 distinct CDR3 sequences in the sample, roughly 15% were seen once.

This TCR derives from an adult man with Graves' ophthalmopathy. Sequencing used peripheral blood. The V call is TRBV9, the J call TRBJ2-2, with 7 positions matching TRBD1. CDR3 amino acids: CASSVTDRDRNTGELFF. The CDR3 DNA sequence: TGTGCCAGCAGCGTGACGGACCGGGACAGGAACACCGGGGAGCTGTTTTTT.